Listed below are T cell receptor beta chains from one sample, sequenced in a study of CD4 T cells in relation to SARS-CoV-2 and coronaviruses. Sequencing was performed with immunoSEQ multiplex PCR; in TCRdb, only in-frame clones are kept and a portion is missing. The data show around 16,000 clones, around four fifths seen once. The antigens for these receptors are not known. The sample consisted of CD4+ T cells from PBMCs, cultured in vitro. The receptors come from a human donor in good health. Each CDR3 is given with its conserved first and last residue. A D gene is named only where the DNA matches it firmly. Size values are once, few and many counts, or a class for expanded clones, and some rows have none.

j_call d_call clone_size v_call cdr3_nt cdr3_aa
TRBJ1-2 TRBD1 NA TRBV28 TGTGCCAGCAGTTCACCGGGACAGGGAAACTATGGCTACACCTTC CASSSPGQGNYGYTF
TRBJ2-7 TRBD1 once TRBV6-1 TGTGCCAGCAGTTCCCCCGGGACAGTACCCTACGAGCAGTACTTC CASSSPGTVPYEQYF
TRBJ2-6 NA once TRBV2 TGTGCCAGCGGGGACTCTGGGGCCAACGTCCTGACTTTC CASGDSGANVLTF
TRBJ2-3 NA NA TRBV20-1 TGCAGTGCTAGTTCAGGGAAGGGCAGCACAGATACGCAGTATTTT CSASSGKGSTDTQYF
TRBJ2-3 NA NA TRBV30 TGTGCCTGGAGCCCAGGGACCACTCGCACAGATACGCAGTATTTT CAWSPGTTRTDTQYF
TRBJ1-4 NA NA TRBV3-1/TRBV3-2 TGTGCCAGCAGCACCAGGAACCGGTTTGTTTTT CASSTRNRFVF
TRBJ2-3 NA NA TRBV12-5 TGTGCTAGTGGTTGGGGATGGGGGAAGGGAACATTCACAGATACGCAGTATTTT CASGWGWGKGTFTDTQYF
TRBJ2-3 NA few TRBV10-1 TGCGCCACCAAGGACAGAAACACAGATACGCAGTATTTT CATKDRNTDTQYF
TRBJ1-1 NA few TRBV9 TGTGCCAGCACCTCCGGGACAACGAACACTGAAGCTTTCTTT CASTSGTTNTEAFF
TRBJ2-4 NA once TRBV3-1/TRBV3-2 TGTGCCAGCGCCCCCCCGTCTGGCCTAGCCAAAAACATTCAGTACTTC CASAPPSGLAKNIQYF
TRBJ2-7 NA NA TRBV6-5 TGTGCCAGCACGTTAACCTCAGACGAGCAGTACTTC CASTLTSDEQYF
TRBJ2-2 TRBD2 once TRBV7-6 TGTGCCAGCAGCTTTCGTCGGGAGGGGGACACCGGGGAGCTGTTTTTT CASSFRREGDTGELFF
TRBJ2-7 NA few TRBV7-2 TGTGCCAGCAGCTTAGTGGACAGAAACTACGAGCAGTACTTC CASSLVDRNYEQYF
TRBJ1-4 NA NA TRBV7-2 TGTGCCAGAACTGACTGGAATGAAAAACTGTTTTTT CARTDWNEKLFF
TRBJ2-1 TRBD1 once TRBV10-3 TGTGCCATCAGTGGTCGACAGGGGCGAGCAGAGAATGAGCAGTTCTTC CAISGRQGRAENEQFF
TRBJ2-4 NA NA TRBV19 TGTGCCAGTAGTATTTTAGCCACGTTAGCCAAAAACATTCAGTACTTC CASSILATLAKNIQYF
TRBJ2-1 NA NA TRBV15 TGTGCCACCAGCAGGGGGGATATTGAGCAGTTCTTC CATSRGDIEQFF
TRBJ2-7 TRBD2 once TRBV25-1 TGTGCCAGCCGGCGGGAGACGAACTACGAGCAGTACTTC CASRRETNYEQYF
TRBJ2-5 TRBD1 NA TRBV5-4 TGTGCCAGCAGGGGTCCCGGGACAGGGGAAGAGACCCAGTACTTC CASRGPGTGEETQYF
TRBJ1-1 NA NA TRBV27 TGTGCCAGCACCCCCAGGGGTAGCTTTATGAACACTGAAGCTTTCTTT CASTPRGSFMNTEAFF
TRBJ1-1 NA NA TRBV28 TGTGCCAGCAGTTTCAGGCAGGGAGGTTCGGCTTTCTTT CASSFRQGGSAFF
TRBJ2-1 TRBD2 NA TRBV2 TGTGCCAGCAATCCGGGACTAGCGGGAGCAAATGAGCAGTTCTTC CASNPGLAGANEQFF
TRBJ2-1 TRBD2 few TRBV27 TGTGCCAGCAGGCGTCTAGCGGTTGCCTACAATGAGCAGTTCTTC CASRRLAVAYNEQFF
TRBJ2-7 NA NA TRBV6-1 TGTGCCAGCAGTGAAGCCGGGCCGTACGAGCAGTACTTC CASSEAGPYEQYF
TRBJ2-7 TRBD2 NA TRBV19 TGTGCCAGTAGTATAGGAGGAGGGAGGGACTCCTACGAGCAGTACTTC CASSIGGGRDSYEQYF
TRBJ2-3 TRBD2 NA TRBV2 TGTGCCAGCAGTGAGCGGGAGGGCCCAGATACGCAGTATTTT CASSEREGPDTQYF
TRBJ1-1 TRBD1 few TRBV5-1 TGCGCCAGCAGCCTAGGACAGGTTCCCACCACTGAAGCTTTCTTT CASSLGQVPTTEAFF
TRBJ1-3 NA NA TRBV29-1 TGCAGCGGAAGGGTTAGCTCTGGAAACACCATATATTTT CSGRVSSGNTIYF
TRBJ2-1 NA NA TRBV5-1 TGCGCCAGCAGCCGCGACTATATCTCCTACAATGAGCAGTTCTTC CASSRDYISYNEQFF
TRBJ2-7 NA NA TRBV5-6 TGTGCCAGCAGCTTGGGGGGGGTCCCTTACGAGCAGTACTTC CASSLGGVPYEQYF
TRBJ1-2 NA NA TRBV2 TGTGCCAGCAGTGTAGCCTATGGCTACACCTTC CASSVAYGYTF
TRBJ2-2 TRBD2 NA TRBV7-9 TGTGCCAGCAGCAAAAGACTAGCGGGAGGGACCGGGGAGCTGTTTTTT CASSKRLAGGTGELFF
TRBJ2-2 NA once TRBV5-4 TGTGCCAGCAGCTTACAGGGAAGGGACACCGGGGAGCTGTTTTTT CASSLQGRDTGELFF
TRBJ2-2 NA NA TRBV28 TGTGCCAGCAGTTTGGATTACACCGGGGAGCTGTTTTTT CASSLDYTGELFF
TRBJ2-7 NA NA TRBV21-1 TGTGCCAGCAACCTAAAATCGACTAGCGGGAGACTCAACTCCTACGAGCAGTACTTC CASNLKSTSGRLNSYEQYF
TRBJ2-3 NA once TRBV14 TGTGCCAGCAGCCAATTCGGGGGCTCCACAGATACGCAGTATTTT CASSQFGGSTDTQYF
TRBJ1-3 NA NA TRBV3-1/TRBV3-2 TGTGCCAGCAGCCAGGATACGGGGTGGACCATATATTTT CASSQDTGWTIYF
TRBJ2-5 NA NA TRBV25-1 TGTGCCAGCAGTGAAGAAGCATGGGAGACCCAGTACTTC CASSEEAWETQYF
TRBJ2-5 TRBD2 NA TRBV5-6 TGTGCCAGCAGCTTGAAAGCGGGATTAGAGTTAGAGACCCAGTACTTC CASSLKAGLELETQYF
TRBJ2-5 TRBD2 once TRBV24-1 TGTGCCACCAGTGACCCAGCGGCCCCGGGGGGGGAGACCCAGTACTTC CATSDPAAPGGETQYF
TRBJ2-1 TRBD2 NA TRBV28 TGTGCCAGCAGGGCTAGCGGGACCCCTGAGCAGTTCTTC CASRASGTPEQFF
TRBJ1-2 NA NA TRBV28 TGTGCCAGCAGTATACAAGTCTTTGCCCACTATGGCTACACCTTC CASSIQVFAHYGYTF
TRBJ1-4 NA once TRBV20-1 TGCAGTGCCTCAAATGAAAAACTGTTTTTT CSASNEKLFF
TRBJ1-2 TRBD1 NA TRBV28 TGTGCCAGCAGACCAGGACAGGGCGGCTACACCTTC CASRPGQGGYTF
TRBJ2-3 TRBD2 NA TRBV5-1 TGCGCCAGCAGCTCCGCCACTAGCGGGGGGACAGATACGCAGTATTTT CASSSATSGGTDTQYF
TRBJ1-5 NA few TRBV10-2 TGCGCCAGCAGTTTGGGGCAGGGTCAGCCCCAGCATTTT CASSLGQGQPQHF
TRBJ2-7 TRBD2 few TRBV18 TGTGCCAGCTCACCAAGGGGACTAGCGGGCTCAGACGAGCAGTACTTC CASSPRGLAGSDEQYF
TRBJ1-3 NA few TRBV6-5 TGTGCCAGCGGAAGGGACGGTAACACCATATATTTT CASGRDGNTIYF
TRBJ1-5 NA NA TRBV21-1 TGTGCCAGCAGCAAAGGGGTTAATCAGCCCCAGCATTTT CASSKGVNQPQHF
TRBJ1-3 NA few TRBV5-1 TGCGCCAGCAGTGAGGGCGCCTTTGGAAACACCATATATTTT CASSEGAFGNTIYF
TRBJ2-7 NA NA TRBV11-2 TGTGCCAGCAGGGAAATGGGGGTCTACGAGCAGTACTTC CASREMGVYEQYF
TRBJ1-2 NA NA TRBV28 TGTGCCAGCAGTTTAAGCACAATGACGTTTGGCTACACCTTC CASSLSTMTFGYTF
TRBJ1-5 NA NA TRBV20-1 TGCAGTGCTAGTCCCCAGAGAGGCAATCAGCCCCAGCATTTT CSASPQRGNQPQHF
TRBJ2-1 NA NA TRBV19 TGTGCCAGTAGTGTATACAGCAACAATGAGCAGTTCTTC CASSVYSNNEQFF